Sequencing of this TCR beta chain was carried out in a study of blood T cell repertoires in COVID-19. Original processing notes: Amplification with reference gene primers provided the estimates of nucleated cell counts. Only in-frame clones appear in the TCRdb table, and some are missing; sequencing was by immunoSEQ multiplex PCR. From that table come the V and J calls and clone size; the DNA was used to work out D and trimming. The repertoire holds 100,000 to 150,000 clones, with around 80% as singletons. Germline CDR1 is SGHNT and CDR2 is YENEEA. V was cut by 2 bases and J by 8 bases, with 19 bases left in between. The CDR3 spans 17 residues. This clone came up a few times.

The specimen sequenced was peripheral blood. The TCR comes from a man in his forties with active or convalescent COVID-19. The chain combines TRBV11-3 with TRBJ1-6, with D possibly TRBD1 on 6 matching bases. CDR3 in DNA: TGTGCCAGCAGCTTATTAACGGGGGGGGCGCGATATTCACCCCTCCACTTT. As protein: CASSLLTGGARYSPLHF.